The 24 T cell receptor beta chains below were found in one sample sequenced in a study of shared clonotypes between healthy human individuals. Sequenced by immunoSEQ multiplex PCR; TCRdb stores in-frame clones only, minus some. The table shows about 450,000 clones, with around 79% occurring only once. Input material: PBMCs. These TCRs come from a woman in her thirties or forties in good health. Some clones in this sample may be carry-over from other donors' samples.

The chain links TRBV5-8 to TRBJ1-2; 10 bases fit TRBD1. Germline V CDR1 and CDR2: SGHTS, YDEGEE. The CDR3 runs 12 residues. V lost 10 bases to trimming and J lost 4 bases; unmatched junction nucleotides: 4. CDR3: CAAGQGFYGYTF. CDR3 DNA: TGTGCCGCGGGACAGGGGTTCTATGGCTACACCTTC.

V usage is TRBV6-6 and J usage is TRBJ1-2; D unclear. This CDR3 contains 12 residues. Germline V CDR1 and CDR2: MNHNY, SVGAGI (reference sequence). V gave up 6 bases and J gave up 3 bases, with 8 bases separating them. The CDR3 loop reads CASSRGDYGYTF. In nucleotides, the CDR3 is TGTGCCAGCAGCCGAGGCGACTATGGCTACACCTTC.

V and J are TRBV19 and TRBJ2-2; perhaps TRBD2 as D (5 bases). CDR3 length equals 21 residues. V was shortened by 1 base and J by 6 bases, with 30 bases between the two germline ends. CDR1 and CDR2 (germline): LNHDA, SQIVND (reference sequence). The CDR3 loop is CASSIAPYSLAGDRAAGELFF. The CDR3 nucleotides are TGTGCCAGTAGTATAGCCCCGTACAGTCTTGCGGGCGATCGAGCCGCCGGGGAGCTGTTTTTT.

The chain couples TRBV19 to TRBJ2-5, with a possible D match to TRBD2 (5 bases). Looked up from germline, CDR1 is LNHDA and CDR2 is SQIVND (reference sequence). CDR3 size: 13 residues. The V gene lost 8 bases and the J gene lost 2 bases, with 12 bases spanning the gap. The CDR3 DNA follows: TGTGCCAGTTCTCAGAGGGAACAAGAGACCCAGTACTTC. This gives the protein CASSQREQETQYF.

This clone has a handful of counts. This rearrangement joins TRBV19 to TRBJ1-1; D is unresolved. Trimming pared 4 bases from V and 3 bases from J, leaving 9 bases between. The germline V gene has CDR1 LNHDA and CDR2 SQIVND (reference sequence). The CDR3 spans 13 residues. The CDR3 sequence: CASSRVVDTEAFF. The CDR3 nucleotides read TGTGCCAGTAGTAGAGTGGTGGACACTGAAGCTTTCTTT. Full variable domain (missing parts from reference TRBV19 and TRBJ1-1): DGGITQSPKYLFRKEGQNVTLSCEQNLNHDAMYWYRQDPGQGLRLIYYSQIVNDFQKGDIAEGYSVSREKKESFPLTVTSAQKNPTAFYLCASSRVVDTEAFFGQGTRLTVV.

This clone has ten or more counts. The chain employs TRBV6-6 and TRBJ1-2; 8 nucleotides match TRBD1. Trimming took 6 bases from V and 0 from J; bases not matched to a gene: 6. This CDR3 has 15 residues. Germline-derived CDR1 and CDR2 are MNHNY and SVGAGI (reference sequence). CDR3 region: CASRKGQGPNYGYTF. DNA of the CDR3: TGTGCCAGCAGAAAAGGACAGGGCCCTAACTATGGCTACACCTTC.

This clone is classed as medium-sized. This same CDR3 is encoded by further DNA sequences in the sample. The V gene is TRBV5-6, the J gene TRBJ1-2; 10 bases are a match to TRBD1. This CDR3 has 16 residues. The V gene's germline CDR1 is SGHDT and CDR2 YYEEEE. The trim removed 4 bases at V and 4 bases at J, leaving 10 bases unmatched. CDR3 coding DNA: TGTGCCAGCAGCCTATGGGGGACAGGGGATTCCTATGGCTACACCTTC. Encoded protein: CASSLWGTGDSYGYTF. The full variable domain, in which reference TRBV5-6 and TRBJ1-2 provide the parts outside the CDR3, is DAGVTQSPTHLIKTRGQQVTLRCSPKSGHDTVSWYQQALGQGPQFIFQYYEEEERQRGNFPDRFSGHQFPNYSSELNVNALLLGDSALYLCASSLWGTGDSYGYTFGSGTRLTVV.

CDR3 bases: TGTGCCAGCAGCTTAAACAGAGCAGATACGCAGTATTTT. It codes for CASSLNRADTQYF. The V call is TRBV7-2, the J call TRBJ2-3, with D uncertain. Deletions cut 2 bases from V and 4 bases from J, with 7 bases between. This CDR3 has 13 amino acids. CDR1 is SGHTA, CDR2 FQGNSA, per germline.

The rearrangement uses TRBV6-6 and TRBJ1-2, with D hard to call. Germline CDR1 and CDR2: MNHNY and SVGAGI (reference sequence). This CDR3 has 13 amino acids. CDR3 bases: TGTGCAGCTCGAGGGAACGGAGGCTATGGCTACACCTTC. Residues: CAARGNGGYGYTF.

V usage is TRBV27 and J usage is TRBJ2-2, with 10 bases aligning to TRBD1. The V segment lost 7 bases and the J segment 7 bases; nucleotides outside the gene matches: 3. Germline V gene lookup returns CDR1 MNHEY and CDR2 SMNVEV (reference sequence). The CDR3 consists of 13 residues. CDR3 protein: CASTGTGVGELFF. Written as DNA, the CDR3 is TGTGCCAGCACTGGGACAGGGGTCGGGGAGCTGTTTTTT.

This clone occurred a few times. This chain uses TRBV30 with TRBJ1-3; 9 nucleotides align to TRBD1. Germline V CDR1 and CDR2: GTSNPN, SVGIG (reference sequence). After removal of 2 bases from V and 6 bases from J, the junction contained 8 bases not matched to a gene. There are 15 residues in the CDR3. The CDR3 loop is CAWSLRDRDENTIYF. The CDR3 DNA is TGTGCCTGGAGTCTCCGGGACAGGGACGAAAACACCATATATTTT.

With respect to this clone: In the same sample, other DNA sequences code for this CDR3. In nucleotides, the CDR3 is TGCAGTGCTAGACTCCAAGAGACCCAGTACTTC. Translating gives CSARLQETQYF. The J gene is TRBJ2-5, the V gene TRBV20-1; no definite D call. V was clipped by 2 bases and J by 1 base, with 2 bases between them. CDR3 length: 11 amino acids. The germline gives CDR1 DFQATT, CDR2 SNEGSKA (reference sequence).

This chain joins TRBV18 and TRBJ2-2, with D perhaps TRBD1 (6 bases). Trimming took 3 bases from V and 4 from J, leaving 18 bases between them. The germline V gene encodes CDR1 KGHSH and CDR2 LQKENI. The CDR3 extends over 17 amino acids. Here the CDR3 DNA reads TGTGCCAGCTCACCGAGTAGGCCGGGACACTCCACCGGGGAGCTGTTTTTT. Its protein product is CASSPSRPGHSTGELFF.

With respect to this clone: This likely reflects a read error, since a far larger clone is one base away. This same CDR3 is encoded by further DNA sequences in the sample. The V and J genes are TRBV10-3 and TRBJ1-2; D is undetermined. The CDR3 sequence is 13 residues long. Germline CDR1 is ENHRY and CDR2 is SYGVKD. The ends were cut back, 5 bases at V and 2 bases at J, with 9 bases in the middle. This chain's CDR3 is CAISSDRNYGYTF. Here the CDR3 DNA reads TGTGCCATCAGTTCGGATAGAAACTATGGCTACACCTTC.

The chain links TRBV4-1 to TRBJ2-3; D gene uncertain. Trimming removed 1 base at V and 5 bases at J, with 4 bases between. CDR1 is MGHRA and CDR2 is YSYEKL in the germline V gene. The CDR3 has 12 amino acids. This CDR3 is CASSQVEDTQYF. Here the CDR3 DNA reads TGCGCCAGCAGCCAAGTGGAAGATACGCAGTATTTT.

In its sample, this clone was seen once. This chain links TRBV6-4 with TRBJ2-3; maybe TRBD2 (7 bases). The CDR3 has 14 amino acids. Germline CDR1 MRHNA, CDR2 SNTAGT. Trimming shortened V by 5 bases and J by 4 bases, and 13 bases separated the two germline ends. CDR3 sequence: CASSPGEGSDTQYF. CDR3 coding DNA: TGTGCCAGCAGTCCAGGGGAGGGGTCAGATACGCAGTATTTT.

The gene calls are TRBV7-3 and TRBJ2-2, with D perhaps TRBD1 or TRBD2 (5 bases each). The CDR3 contains 17 residues. Germline V lookup: CDR1 SGHTA, CDR2 FQGTGA. Deletions cut 5 bases from V and 0 bases from J, with 16 bases between. The CDR3 DNA is TGTGCCAGCAGCCCAGACCCCGGGACGGCGAACACCGGGGAGCTGTTTTTT. Its protein product is CASSPDPGTANTGELFF.

This clone was picked up a small number of times. The chain carries TRBV7-3 and TRBJ2-2, with 8 bases lining up with TRBD2. Per the germline V gene, CDR1 is SGHTA and CDR2 is FQGTGA. CDR3 length equals 17 residues. Trimming took 2 bases from V and 0 from J; bases not matched to a gene: 5. CDR3 nucleotide sequence: TGTGCCAGCAGCTTAGTGCCGCGGGGGGCGAACACCGGGGAGCTGTTTTTT. Translating gives CASSLVPRGANTGELFF. Supplemented by reference TRBV7-3 and TRBJ2-2, the full variable domain reads GAGVSQTPSNKVTEKGKYVELRCDPISGHTALYWYRQSLGQGPEFLIYFQGTGAADDSGLPNDRFFAVRPEGSVSTLKIQRTERGDSAVYLCASSLVPRGANTGELFFGEGSRLTVL.

V usage is TRBV6-4 and J usage is TRBJ2-1; TRBD2 aligns across 9 bases. Germline V gene lookup returns CDR1 MRHNA and CDR2 SNTAGT. V gave up 0 bases and J gave up 4 bases; unmatched junction bases: 4. The CDR3 covers 16 residues. This CDR3 is CASSDSASGEYNEQFF. CDR3 nucleotides: TGTGCCAGCAGTGACTCGGCTAGCGGGGAATACAATGAGCAGTTCTTC.

The chain has TRBV5-1 and TRBJ2-7, with TRBD1 identical over 8 bases. CDR3 length equals 14 residues. V lost 4 bases to trimming and J lost 7 bases; unmatched junction nucleotides: 10. CDR1 SGHRS and CDR2 YFSETQ come from the germline V gene. Written as DNA, the CDR3 is TGCGCCAGCAGCCCGGGACAGGCTCGAGGGGAGCAGTACTTC. This translates into CASSPGQARGEQYF.

The chain recombines TRBV5-1 with TRBJ2-7, with 7 bases that match TRBD2. This CDR3 is built from 14 residues. CDR1 SGHRS and CDR2 YFSETQ come from the germline V gene. Trimming removed 2 bases from V and 5 bases from J; junction bases left unmatched: 7. CDR3 sequence reads: CASSFVGGGNEQYF. The CDR3 DNA reads as TGCGCCAGCAGCTTTGTGGGGGGAGGGAACGAGCAGTACTTC.

V is TRBV9 and J is TRBJ1-2; D gene unclear. This CDR3 contains 13 residues. Looked up from germline, CDR1 is SGDLS and CDR2 is YYNGEE. V was cut by 4 bases and J by 6 bases, with 13 bases left in between. The CDR3 nucleotides read TGTGCCAGCAGCCCCGGTGGGTTGGATGGCTACACCTTC. Amino acids: CASSPGGLDGYTF.

The chain couples TRBV5-6 to TRBJ2-2; D perhaps matches TRBD2 (6 bases). Trimming left V 3 bases short and J 7 bases short, with 19 bases between. Per the germline V gene, CDR1 is SGHDT and CDR2 is YYEEEE. The CDR3 runs 16 residues. CDR3 amino acids: CASSSGPGGMGGELFF. In nucleotides, the CDR3 is TGTGCCAGCAGCTCCGGCCCCGGGGGTATGGGCGGGGAGCTGTTTTTT.

This clone was detected once. The CDR3 sequence: CAWSGRGPGNTIYF. The CDR3 DNA is TGTGCCTGGAGTGGCAGGGGGCCAGGAAACACCATATATTTT. The chain carries TRBV30 and TRBJ1-3; the match to TRBD1 covers 8 bases. This CDR3 region has 14 residues. Germline trimming cut 1 base from V and 4 bases from J; bases unmatched to any gene: 3. Per the germline V gene, CDR1 is GTSNPN and CDR2 is SVGIG (reference sequence).